This TCR beta chain came from a study of blood T cells in healthy people across ages. About the study: Roughly one uniquely barcoded beta molecule per two T cells was captured. Study-level points and caveats: Both naive CD4+ cell counts and diversity were greater in long-lived donors than in aged donors. TCR beta diversity per million T cells fell roughly linearly with age.

Trimming removed 6 bases from V and 1 base from J, with 14 bases in between. The CDR3 has 15 amino acids. The germline gives CDR1 SGHTA, CDR2 FQGNSA. Combining a sample-barcoded 5' primer with a J-beta primer mix, a second PCR ran for roughly 7 to 12 cycles. TCRdb itself ran the 5' RACE reads through MiXCR, one entry per CDR3 protein. The sample has under 750,000 distinct CDR3 sequences, more than 45% seen once. On this clonotype: The antigen is unknown.

The receptor was isolated from a man older than 75 in good health. This chain links TRBV7-2 with TRBJ2-3, with D tentatively TRBD1 (6 bases). The specimen sequenced was blood. In DNA, the CDR3 is TGTGCCAGCAGTCTACCGACAGGACGCACAGATACGCAGTATTTT. Translating it yields CASSLPTGRTDTQYF.